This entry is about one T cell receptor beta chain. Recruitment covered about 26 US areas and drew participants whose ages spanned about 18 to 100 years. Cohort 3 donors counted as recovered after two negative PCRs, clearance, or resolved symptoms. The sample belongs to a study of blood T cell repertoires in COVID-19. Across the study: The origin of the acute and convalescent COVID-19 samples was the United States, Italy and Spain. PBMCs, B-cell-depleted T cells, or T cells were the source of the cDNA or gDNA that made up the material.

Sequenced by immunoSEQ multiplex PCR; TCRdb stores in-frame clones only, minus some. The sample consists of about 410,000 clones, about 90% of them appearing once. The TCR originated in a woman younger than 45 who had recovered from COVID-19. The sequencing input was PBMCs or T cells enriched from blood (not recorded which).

The CDR3 sequence: CATLAERALNTEAFF. DNA of the CDR3: TGTGCCACCCTGGCGGAGAGGGCCCTGAACACTGAAGCTTTCTTT. The chain employs TRBV10-3 and TRBJ1-1, with D unclear. The V end lost 10 bases, the J end lost 0 bases, and 18 bases lay between the germline ends. Per the germline V gene, CDR1 is ENHRY and CDR2 is SYGVKD. The CDR3 covers 15 residues.